This entry is about one T cell receptor (beta chain). 13 Jbeta primers and 60 Vbeta primers were used for the PCR. Produced via immunoSEQ multiplex PCR; TCRdb's table is partial and in-frame only. The table for this sample gives 35,000 to 45,000 clones. The CDR3 runs 16 residues. This sample was included in a study of cytomegalovirus exposure and HLA in healthy donors. Healthy bone marrow donors made up the cohort. The receptor's source is a male donor in good health and CMV-seronegative. The V gene is TRBV21-1, the J gene TRBJ1-1. TRBV21-1 is a known pseudogene. Sequenced: PBMCs. The CDR3, as DNA: TGTGCCAGTCCCCAAGTCACAACGGGGGTCAAGACTGAAGCTTTCTTT. It encodes CASPQVTTGVKTEAFF.